This TCR beta chain was retrieved from a study of post-analysis software for immune sequencing data. Study background: Recorded disease courses covered relapsing-remitting, secondary progressive and progressive-relapsing multiple sclerosis. Some patients had no subtype annotation.

Germline V lookup: CDR1 MNHNY, CDR2 SVGAGI (reference sequence). This CDR3 has 15 residues. V shed 5 bases and J shed 5 bases, with 18 bases lying between them. Worth noting for this clonotype: No antigen is known for it.

Notes on the study in general: Normalized Chao1 diversity was significantly lower in multiple sclerosis patients than in controls. Same-batch preparations were strongly co-clustered by F measure. Patients showed TRBV5-6, TRBV5-1 and TRBV20-1 among five TRBV segments more frequent than in controls.

TCR beta cDNA libraries included unique molecular identifiers. Input populations of about 0.95 to 11 million T cells gave rise to 500,000 or so cDNA molecules. One entry per CDR3 protein, called by TCRdb with MiXCR from the PCR reads. The table lists about 760,000 distinct CDR3 sequences, 25% to 30% of them singletons. This clonotype originated in a girl aged 10-17 years with multiple sclerosis. The sample taken for sequencing was blood. The chain couples TRBV6-6 to TRBJ2-5, with D perhaps given as TRBD1 or TRBD2 (5 bases each). CDR3 sequence reads: CASSHLRGPRETQYF. The CDR3, as DNA: TGTGCCAGCAGTCACCTCCGGGGCCCACGGGAGACCCAGTACTTC.